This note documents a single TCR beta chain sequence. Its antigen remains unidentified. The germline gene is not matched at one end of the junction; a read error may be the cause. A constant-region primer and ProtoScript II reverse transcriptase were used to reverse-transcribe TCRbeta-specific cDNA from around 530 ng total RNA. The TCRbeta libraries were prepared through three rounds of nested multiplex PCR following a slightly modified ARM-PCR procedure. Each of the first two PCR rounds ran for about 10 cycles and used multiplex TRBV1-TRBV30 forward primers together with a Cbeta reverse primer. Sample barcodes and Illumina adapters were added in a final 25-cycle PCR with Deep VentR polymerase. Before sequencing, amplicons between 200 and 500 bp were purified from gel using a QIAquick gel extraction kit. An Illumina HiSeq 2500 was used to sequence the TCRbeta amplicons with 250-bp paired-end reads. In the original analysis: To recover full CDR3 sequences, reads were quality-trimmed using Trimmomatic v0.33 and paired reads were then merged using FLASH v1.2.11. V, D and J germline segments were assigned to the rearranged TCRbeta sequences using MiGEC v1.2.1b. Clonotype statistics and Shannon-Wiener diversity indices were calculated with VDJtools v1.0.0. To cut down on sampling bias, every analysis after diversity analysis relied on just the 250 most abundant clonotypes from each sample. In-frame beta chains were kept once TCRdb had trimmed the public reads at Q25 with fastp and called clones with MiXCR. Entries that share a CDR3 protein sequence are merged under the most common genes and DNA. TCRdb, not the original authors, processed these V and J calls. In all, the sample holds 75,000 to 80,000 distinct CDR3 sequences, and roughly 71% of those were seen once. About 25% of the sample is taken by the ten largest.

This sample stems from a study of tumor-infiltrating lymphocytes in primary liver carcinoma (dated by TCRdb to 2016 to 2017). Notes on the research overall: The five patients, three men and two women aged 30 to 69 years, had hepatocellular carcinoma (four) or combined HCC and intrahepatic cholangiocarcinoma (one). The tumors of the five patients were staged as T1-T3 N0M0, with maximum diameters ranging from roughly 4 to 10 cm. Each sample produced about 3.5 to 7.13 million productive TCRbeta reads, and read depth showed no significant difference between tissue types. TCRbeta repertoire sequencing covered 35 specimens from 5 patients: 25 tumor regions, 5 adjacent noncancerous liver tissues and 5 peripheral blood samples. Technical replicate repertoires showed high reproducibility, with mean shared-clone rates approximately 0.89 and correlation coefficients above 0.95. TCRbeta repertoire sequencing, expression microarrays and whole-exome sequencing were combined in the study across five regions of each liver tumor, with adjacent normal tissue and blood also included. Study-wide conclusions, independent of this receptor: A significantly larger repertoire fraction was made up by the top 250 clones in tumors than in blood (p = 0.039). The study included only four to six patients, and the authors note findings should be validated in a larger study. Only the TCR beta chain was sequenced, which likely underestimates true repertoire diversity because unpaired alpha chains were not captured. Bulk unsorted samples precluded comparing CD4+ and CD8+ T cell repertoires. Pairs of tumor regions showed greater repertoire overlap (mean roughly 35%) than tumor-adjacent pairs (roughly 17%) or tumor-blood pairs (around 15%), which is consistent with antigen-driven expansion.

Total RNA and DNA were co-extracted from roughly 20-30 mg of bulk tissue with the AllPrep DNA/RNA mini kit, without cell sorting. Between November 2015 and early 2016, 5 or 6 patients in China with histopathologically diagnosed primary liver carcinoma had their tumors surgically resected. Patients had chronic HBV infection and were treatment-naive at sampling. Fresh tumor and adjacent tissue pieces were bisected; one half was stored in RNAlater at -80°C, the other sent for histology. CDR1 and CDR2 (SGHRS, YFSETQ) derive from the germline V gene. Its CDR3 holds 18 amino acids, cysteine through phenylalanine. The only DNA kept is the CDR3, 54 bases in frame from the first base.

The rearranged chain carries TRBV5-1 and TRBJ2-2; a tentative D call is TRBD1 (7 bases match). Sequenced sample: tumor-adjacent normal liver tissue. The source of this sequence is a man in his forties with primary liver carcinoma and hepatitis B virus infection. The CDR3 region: CASSLGGDSRVNTWELFF. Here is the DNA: TGCGCCAGCAGCTTGGGCGGGGACAGCCGGGTAAACACCTGGGAGCTGTTTTTT.